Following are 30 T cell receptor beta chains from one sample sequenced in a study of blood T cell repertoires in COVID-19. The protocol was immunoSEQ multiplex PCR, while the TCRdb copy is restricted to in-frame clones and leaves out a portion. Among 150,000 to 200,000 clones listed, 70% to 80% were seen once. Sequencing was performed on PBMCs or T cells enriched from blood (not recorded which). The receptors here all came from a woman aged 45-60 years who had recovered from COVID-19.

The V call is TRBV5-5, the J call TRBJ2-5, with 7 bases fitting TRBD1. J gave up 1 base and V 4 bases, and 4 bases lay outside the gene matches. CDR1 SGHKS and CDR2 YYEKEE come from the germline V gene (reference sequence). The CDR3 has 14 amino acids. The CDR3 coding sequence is TGTGCCAGCAGCCCGGGACAGATCCAAGAGACCCAGTACTTC. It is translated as CASSPGQIQETQYF.

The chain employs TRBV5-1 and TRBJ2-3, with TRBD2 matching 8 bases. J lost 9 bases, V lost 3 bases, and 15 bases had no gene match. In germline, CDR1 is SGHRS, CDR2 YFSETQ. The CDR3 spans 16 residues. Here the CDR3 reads CASSSQYGTRGGTQYF. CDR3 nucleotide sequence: TGCGCCAGCAGCTCTCAGTACGGGACTAGAGGTGGGACGCAGTATTTT.

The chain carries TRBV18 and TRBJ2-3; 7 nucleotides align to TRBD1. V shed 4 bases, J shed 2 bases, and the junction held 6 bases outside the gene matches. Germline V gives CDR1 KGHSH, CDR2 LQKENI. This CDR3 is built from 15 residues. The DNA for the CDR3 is TGTGCCAGCTCACAGCCCGGACAGGTCACAGATACGCAGTATTTT. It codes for CASSQPGQVTDTQYF.

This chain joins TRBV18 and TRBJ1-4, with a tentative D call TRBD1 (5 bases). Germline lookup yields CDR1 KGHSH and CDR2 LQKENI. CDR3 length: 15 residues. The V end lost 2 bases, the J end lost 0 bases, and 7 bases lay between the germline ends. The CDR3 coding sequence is TGTGCCAGCTCACCAAGACAGTCAACTAATGAAAAACTGTTTTTT. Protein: CASSPRQSTNEKLFF.

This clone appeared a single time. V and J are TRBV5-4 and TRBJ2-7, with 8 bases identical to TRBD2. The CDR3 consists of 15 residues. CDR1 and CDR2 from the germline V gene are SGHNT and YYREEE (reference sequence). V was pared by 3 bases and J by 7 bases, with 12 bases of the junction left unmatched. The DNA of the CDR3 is TGTGCCAGCAGCTCCGGACTAGCCGGGCGGAGTGAGCAGTACTTC. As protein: CASSSGLAGRSEQYF.

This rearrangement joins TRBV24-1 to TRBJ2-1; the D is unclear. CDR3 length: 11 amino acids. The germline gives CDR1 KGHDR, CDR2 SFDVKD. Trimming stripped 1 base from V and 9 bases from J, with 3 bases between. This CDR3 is CATSDLLEQFF. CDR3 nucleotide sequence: TGTGCCACCAGTGATTTACTTGAGCAGTTCTTC.

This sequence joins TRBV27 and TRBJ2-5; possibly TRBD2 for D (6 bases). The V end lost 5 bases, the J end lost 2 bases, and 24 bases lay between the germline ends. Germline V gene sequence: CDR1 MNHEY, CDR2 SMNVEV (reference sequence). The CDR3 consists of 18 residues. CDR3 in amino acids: CASSPHTSSSPVQETQYF. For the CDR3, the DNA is TGTGCCAGCAGTCCTCATACTAGCAGCAGTCCGGTTCAAGAGACCCAGTACTTC.

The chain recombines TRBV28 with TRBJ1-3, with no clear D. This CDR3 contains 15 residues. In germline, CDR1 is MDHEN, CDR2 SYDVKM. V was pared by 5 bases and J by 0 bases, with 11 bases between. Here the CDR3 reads CASSPPLSSGNTIYF. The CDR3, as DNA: TGTGCCAGCAGTCCCCCCTTGAGCTCTGGAAACACCATATATTTT.

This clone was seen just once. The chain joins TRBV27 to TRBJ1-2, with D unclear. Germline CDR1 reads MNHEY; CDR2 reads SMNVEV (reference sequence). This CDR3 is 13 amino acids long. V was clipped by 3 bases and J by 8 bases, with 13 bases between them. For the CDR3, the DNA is TGTGCCAGCAGTTTGGCAGGCCCGGGGGGCTACACCTTC. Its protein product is CASSLAGPGGYTF.

The CDR3 bases are TGTGCCAGCAGTGAGGGGGGGCAGGCCTATAATTCACCCCTCCACTTT. This codes for CASSEGGQAYNSPLHF. V usage is TRBV2 and J usage is TRBJ1-6, with a possible D match to TRBD1 (6 bases). Trimming pared 3 bases from V and 2 bases from J, leaving 11 bases between. The CDR3 has 16 residues. Per germline, CDR1 SNHLY and CDR2 FYNNEI.

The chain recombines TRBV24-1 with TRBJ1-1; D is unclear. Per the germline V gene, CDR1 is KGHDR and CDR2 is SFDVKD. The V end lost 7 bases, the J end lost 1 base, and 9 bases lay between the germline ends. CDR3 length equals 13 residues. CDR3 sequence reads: CATRASGNTEAFF. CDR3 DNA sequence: TGTGCCACCAGGGCTTCAGGGAACACTGAAGCTTTCTTT.

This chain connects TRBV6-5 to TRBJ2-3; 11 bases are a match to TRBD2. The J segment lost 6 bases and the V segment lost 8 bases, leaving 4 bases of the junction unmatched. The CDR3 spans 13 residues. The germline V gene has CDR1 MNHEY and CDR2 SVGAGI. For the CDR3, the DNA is TGTGCCAGCGGACTAGCGGGTGGGGATACGCAGTATTTT. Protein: CASGLAGGDTQYF.

CDR3: CASSTLGKGDGYTF. The CDR3 nucleotides are TGTGCCAGCAGTACCCTCGGCAAGGGGGATGGCTACACCTTC. The chain has TRBV28 and TRBJ1-2; a possible D gene is TRBD1 (6 bases). V was clipped by 5 bases and J by 6 bases, with 16 bases between them. The CDR3 loop spans 14 amino acids. The germline gives CDR1 MDHEN, CDR2 SYDVKM.

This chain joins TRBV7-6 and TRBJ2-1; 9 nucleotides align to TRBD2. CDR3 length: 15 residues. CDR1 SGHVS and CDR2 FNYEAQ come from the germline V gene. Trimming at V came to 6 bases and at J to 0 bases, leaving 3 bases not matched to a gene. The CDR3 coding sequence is TGTGCCAGCAGGCCGACTAGCGGCTCCTACAATGAGCAGTTCTTC. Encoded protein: CASRPTSGSYNEQFF.

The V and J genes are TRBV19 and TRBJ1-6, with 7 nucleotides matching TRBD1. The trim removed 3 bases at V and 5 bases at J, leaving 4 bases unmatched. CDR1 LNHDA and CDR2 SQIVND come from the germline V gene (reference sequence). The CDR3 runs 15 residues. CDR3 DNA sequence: TGTGCCAGTAGTATGGGGGACAGACATAATTCACCCCTCCACTTT. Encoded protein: CASSMGDRHNSPLHF.

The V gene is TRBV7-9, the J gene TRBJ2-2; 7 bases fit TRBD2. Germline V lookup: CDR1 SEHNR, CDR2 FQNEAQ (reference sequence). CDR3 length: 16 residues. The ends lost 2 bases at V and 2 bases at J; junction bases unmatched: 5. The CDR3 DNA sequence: TGTGCCAGCAGCTTATCCGGCGGGAGTAACACCGGGGAGCTGTTTTTT. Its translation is CASSLSGGSNTGELFF.

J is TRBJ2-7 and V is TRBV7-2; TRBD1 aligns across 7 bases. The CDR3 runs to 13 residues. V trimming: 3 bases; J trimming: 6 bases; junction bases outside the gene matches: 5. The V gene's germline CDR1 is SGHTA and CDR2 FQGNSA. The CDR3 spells CASSFKGASEQYF. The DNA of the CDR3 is TGTGCCAGCAGCTTTAAGGGGGCAAGCGAGCAGTACTTC.

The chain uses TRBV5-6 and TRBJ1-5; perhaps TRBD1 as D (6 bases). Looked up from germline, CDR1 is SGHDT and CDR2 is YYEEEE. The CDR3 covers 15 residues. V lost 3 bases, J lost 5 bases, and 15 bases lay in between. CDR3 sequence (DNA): TGTGCCAGCAGCTGGTCAGGGGTGAGGGATCAGCCCCAGCATTTT. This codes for CASSWSGVRDQPQHF. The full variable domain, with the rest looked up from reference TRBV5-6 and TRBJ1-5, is DAGVTQSPTHLIKTRGQQVTLRCSPKSGHDTVSWYQQALGQGPQFIFQYYEEEERQRGNFPDRFSGHQFPNYSSELNVNALLLGDSALYLCASSWSGVRDQPQHFGDGTRLSIL.

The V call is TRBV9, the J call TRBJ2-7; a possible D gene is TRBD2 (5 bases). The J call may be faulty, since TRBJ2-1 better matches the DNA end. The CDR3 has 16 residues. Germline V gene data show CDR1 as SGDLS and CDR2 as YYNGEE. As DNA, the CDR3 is TGTGCCAGCAGCCCCCGTTTGGAGCGGTGGCAGAATGAGCAGTTCTTC. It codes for CASSPRLERWQNEQFF.

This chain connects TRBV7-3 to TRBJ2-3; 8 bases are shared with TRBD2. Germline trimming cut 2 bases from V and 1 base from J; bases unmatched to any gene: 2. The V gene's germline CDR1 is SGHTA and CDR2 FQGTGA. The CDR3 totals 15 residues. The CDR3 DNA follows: TGTGCCAGCAGCTTAGCGGGAGGTCGCACAGATACGCAGTATTTT. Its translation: CASSLAGGRTDTQYF.

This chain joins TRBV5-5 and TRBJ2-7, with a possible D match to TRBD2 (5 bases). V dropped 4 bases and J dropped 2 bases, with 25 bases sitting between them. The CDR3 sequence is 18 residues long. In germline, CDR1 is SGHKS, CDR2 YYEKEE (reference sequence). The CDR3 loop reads CASSPLARINRVTYEQYF. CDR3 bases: TGTGCCAGCAGCCCCCTAGCCAGGATCAACCGGGTCACCTACGAGCAGTACTTC.

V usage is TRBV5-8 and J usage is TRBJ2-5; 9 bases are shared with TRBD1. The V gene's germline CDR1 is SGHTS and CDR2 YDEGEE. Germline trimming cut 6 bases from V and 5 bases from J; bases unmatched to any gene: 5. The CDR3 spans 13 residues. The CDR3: CASTPGQGETQYF. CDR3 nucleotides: TGTGCCAGCACGCCCGGACAGGGGGAGACCCAGTACTTC.

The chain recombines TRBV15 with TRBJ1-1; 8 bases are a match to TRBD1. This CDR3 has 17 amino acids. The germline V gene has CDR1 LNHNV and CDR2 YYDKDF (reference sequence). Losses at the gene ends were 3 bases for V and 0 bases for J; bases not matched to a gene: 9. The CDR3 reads CATSRDQRTGMNTEAFF. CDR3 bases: TGTGCCACCAGCAGGGATCAGAGGACAGGGATGAACACTGAAGCTTTCTTT.

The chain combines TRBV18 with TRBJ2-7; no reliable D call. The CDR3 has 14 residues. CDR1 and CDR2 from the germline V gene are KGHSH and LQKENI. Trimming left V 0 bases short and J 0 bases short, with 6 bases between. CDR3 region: CASSPPGSSYEQYF. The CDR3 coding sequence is TGTGCCAGCTCACCACCCGGGTCCTCCTACGAGCAGTACTTC.

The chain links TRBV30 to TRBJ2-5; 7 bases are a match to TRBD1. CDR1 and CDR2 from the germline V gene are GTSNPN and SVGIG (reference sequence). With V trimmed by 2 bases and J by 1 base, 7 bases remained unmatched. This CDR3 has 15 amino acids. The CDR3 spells CAWSPRTGIQETQYF. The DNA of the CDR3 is TGTGCCTGGAGTCCACGGACAGGAATCCAAGAGACCCAGTACTTC.

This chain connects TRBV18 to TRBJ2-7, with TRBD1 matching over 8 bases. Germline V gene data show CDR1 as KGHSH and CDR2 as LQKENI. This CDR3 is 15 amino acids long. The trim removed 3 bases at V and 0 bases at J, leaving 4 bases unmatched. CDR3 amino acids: CASSPRQGSSYEQYF. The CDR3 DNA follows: TGTGCCAGCTCACCGCGACAGGGGAGCTCCTACGAGCAGTACTTC.

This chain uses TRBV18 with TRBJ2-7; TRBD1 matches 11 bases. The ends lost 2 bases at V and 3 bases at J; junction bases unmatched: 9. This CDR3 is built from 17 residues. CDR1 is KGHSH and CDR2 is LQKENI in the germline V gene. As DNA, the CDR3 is TGTGCCAGCTCACCATTCTCGGGACAGGGGGGTAACTACGAGCAGTACTTC. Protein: CASSPFSGQGGNYEQYF.

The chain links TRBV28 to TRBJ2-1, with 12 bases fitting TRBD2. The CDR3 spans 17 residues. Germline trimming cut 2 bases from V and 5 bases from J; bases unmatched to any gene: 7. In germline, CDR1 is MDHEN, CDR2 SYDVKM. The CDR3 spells CASSLLGLAGPDNEQFF. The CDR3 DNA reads TGTGCCAGCAGTTTACTCGGACTAGCGGGACCCGACAATGAGCAGTTCTTC.

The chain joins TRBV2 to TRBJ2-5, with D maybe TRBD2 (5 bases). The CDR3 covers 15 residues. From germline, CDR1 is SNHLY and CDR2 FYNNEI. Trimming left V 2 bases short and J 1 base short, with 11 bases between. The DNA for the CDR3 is TGTGCCAGCAGTGAATTCGGAGGAGGCCAAGAGACCCAGTACTTC. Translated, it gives CASSEFGGGQETQYF.

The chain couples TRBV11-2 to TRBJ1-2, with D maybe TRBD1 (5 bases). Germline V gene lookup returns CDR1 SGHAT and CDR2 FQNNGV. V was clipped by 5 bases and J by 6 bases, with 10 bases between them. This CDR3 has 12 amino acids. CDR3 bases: TGTGCCAGCAGCCTGACGGGGGATGGCTACACCTTC. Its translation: CASSLTGDGYTF.